A selection of T cell receptor beta chains follows, all from one sample in a study of OX40 agonist ivuxolimab in advanced cancers. The method was immunoSEQ multiplex PCR; TCRdb's version includes in-frame clones alone and lacks a portion of them. This sample has just under 85,000 clones, with less than 90% found just once. Sample: CD4+ or CD8+ T cells sorted from blood, taken in a trial of the OX40 agonist ivuxolimab. The receptors were sampled from an adult with an advanced solid tumor such as melanoma, head and neck, liver or kidney cancer. CDR3s include the opening cysteine and the closing phenylalanine or tryptophan. A D gene is named only where the DNA matches it firmly. A row's size may be missing; if present it is once, few, many or a size class.

V,size,D,J,DNA,CDR3
TRBV18,once,TRBD1,TRBJ2-7,TGTGCCAGCACACGGGGGCCGGGACAGGGGCCCGAGCAGTACTTC,CASTRGPGQGPEQYF
TRBV7-2,NA,NA,TRBJ2-3,TGTGCCAGCAGGGGACGGGGCTCATGGGCAGATACGCAGTATTTT,CASRGRGSWADTQYF
TRBV5-1,NA,NA,TRBJ1-4,TGCGCCAGCAGCTTGGGGCAGCGAGGGTATGAAAAACTGTTTTTT,CASSLGQRGYEKLFF
TRBV2,NA,TRBD1,TRBJ1-4,TGTGCCAGCAGGGCGGGACAGGGGATTGGGACACTGTTTTTT,CASRAGQGIGTLFF
TRBV14,NA,TRBD1,TRBJ2-1,TGTGCCAGCAGCCAAGGCCAGGGGGATAGGTTCTTC,CASSQGQGDRFF
TRBV6-5,NA,NA,TRBJ2-6,TGTGCCAGCAGTTACCATGGCTCTGGGGCCAACGTCCTGACTTTC,CASSYHGSGANVLTF
TRBV4-1,NA,NA,TRBJ1-2,TGCGCCAGCAGCCAAGATGGATATGGCTACACCTTC,CASSQDGYGYTF
TRBV5-6,NA,NA,TRBJ1-5,TGTGCCAGCAGTTATAGGGGGGGTGGCGAGCCCCAGCATTTT,CASSYRGGGEPQHF
TRBV5-1,NA,NA,TRBJ2-3,TGCGCCAGCAGCTTGGTGGGCAGGAAGACAGATACGCAGTATTTT,CASSLVGRKTDTQYF
TRBV12-1,NA,NA,TRBJ1-6,TGTGCCAGCAGCTTATTTCAGGACTATAATTCACCCCTCCACTTT,CASSLFQDYNSPLHF
TRBV2,NA,NA,TRBJ2-1,TGTGCCAGCAGTCCGGGGCTGGGTGAGCAGTTCTTC,CASSPGLGEQFF
TRBV6-5,NA,TRBD2,TRBJ2-2,TGTGCCAGCAGTTCAGCGGGGGGGGGCACCGGGGAGCTGTTTTTT,CASSSAGGGTGELFF
TRBV18,NA,TRBD1,TRBJ2-3,TGTGCCAGCTCACCACTTCGGGACAGGGGGCGGGATAGCACAGATACGCAGTATTTT,CASSPLRDRGRDSTDTQYF
TRBV7-8,NA,TRBD2,TRBJ2-2,TGTGCCAGCATCCCAACGGCGCGGGGGGTTACCGGGGAGCTGTTTTTT,CASIPTARGVTGELFF
TRBV9,NA,NA,TRBJ2-1,TGTGCCAGCAGCGTAGGAGGGACCGCGGCCAATGAGCAGTTCTTC,CASSVGGTAANEQFF
TRBV7-2,NA,NA,TRBJ1-5,TGTGCCAGCAGCTTAGAGGCCAGTAGCAATCAGCCCCAGCATTTT,CASSLEASSNQPQHF
TRBV7-7,few,NA,TRBJ2-2,TGTGCCAGCAGCCGACAGGACACCGGGGAGCTGTTTTTT,CASSRQDTGELFF
TRBV7-2,once,NA,TRBJ2-7,TGTGCCAGCAGCCCCCCCGGCTCCAGGGGATTGGGGGAGCAGTACTTC,CASSPPGSRGLGEQYF
TRBV5-1,NA,NA,TRBJ2-2,TGCGCCAGCAGCTTGGGGGAGAACACCGGGGAGCTGTTTTTT,CASSLGENTGELFF
TRBV7-2,NA,NA,TRBJ2-2,TGTGCCAGCAGCTTAACCCAGGGACTGGCCGGGGAGCTGTTTTTT,CASSLTQGLAGELFF
TRBV6-1,NA,TRBD2,TRBJ2-6,TGTGCCAGTAGCGGGGGGAGCTCTGGGGCCAACGTCCTGACTTTC,CASSGGSSGANVLTF
TRBV6-1,NA,NA,TRBJ2-3,TGTGCCAGCAGTGAAAGGGACACAGATACGCAGTATTTT,CASSERDTDTQYF
TRBV7-9,NA,TRBD2,TRBJ2-3,TGTGCCAGCAGCCATCTAGCGGGGGCCACAGATACGCAGTATTTT,CASSHLAGATDTQYF
TRBV11-2,NA,NA,TRBJ2-1,TGTGCCAGCAGTCGATTCGGGGGTGAGCAGTTCTTC,CASSRFGGEQFF
TRBV9,NA,TRBD1,TRBJ2-1,TGTGCCAGCAGCGTAGGGTTGGGACAGACCTACAATGAGCAGTTCTTC,CASSVGLGQTYNEQFF
TRBV7-8,NA,NA,TRBJ1-3,TGTGCCAGCAGCCCGGGGAGGGGATCTGGAAACACCATATATTTT,CASSPGRGSGNTIYF
TRBV19,NA,NA,TRBJ2-1,TGTGCCAGTAGTATAGATGCGGCGGGGGCCCTCAGGGAGCAGTTCTTC,CASSIDAAGALREQFF
TRBV7-8,once,NA,TRBJ2-1,TGTGCCAGCAGCTTCCTGAGCTCCTACAATGAGCAGTTCTTC,CASSFLSSYNEQFF
TRBV5-1,NA,TRBD1,TRBJ2-3,TGCGCCAGCAGCCGACAGGGGGCTGGAGCAGATACGCAGTATTTT,CASSRQGAGADTQYF
TRBV5-1,NA,NA,TRBJ2-7,TGCGCCAGCAGCCCGGGGACTCAGGGAGAGCAGTACTTC,CASSPGTQGEQYF
TRBV5-4,NA,NA,TRBJ1-3,TGTGCCAGCAGTTCTTGGAGCTCTGGAAACACCATATATTTT,CASSSWSSGNTIYF
TRBV29-1,NA,TRBD2,TRBJ2-1,TGCAGCGCGGGGCTAGCGGGGGCCTCTAATGAGCAGTTCTTC,CSAGLAGASNEQFF
TRBV6-5,NA,NA,TRBJ1-6,TGTGCCAGTAAGGGGGGTGGGGAATATTCACCCCTCCACTTT,CASKGGGEYSPLHF
TRBV7-2,NA,NA,TRBJ2-5,TGTGCCAGCAGCTTGGGTGGCCCGGAGACCCAGTACTTC,CASSLGGPETQYF
TRBV25-1,NA,NA,TRBJ2-5,TGTGCCAGCAGTGAAATGGGACAAGAGACCCAGTACTTC,CASSEMGQETQYF
TRBV2,NA,NA,TRBJ1-1,TGTGCCAGCAACCTAGTTGGCGGGGGATCTGAAGCTTTCTTT,CASNLVGGGSEAFF
TRBV5-1,NA,NA,TRBJ1-4,TGCGCCAGCAAAAGAGCAACTAATGAAAAACTGTTTTTT,CASKRATNEKLFF
TRBV6-5,once,NA,TRBJ2-5,TGTGCCAGCAGTACCTCTCAAGAGACCCAGTACTTC,CASSTSQETQYF
TRBV4-2,NA,TRBD1,TRBJ1-5,TGTGCCAGCAGCCAAGCCCTACAGGGGAGGGTCAATCAGCCCCAGCATTTT,CASSQALQGRVNQPQHF
TRBV19,few,TRBD1,TRBJ1-2,TGTGCCACGCAAGGGGACAGAAACTTCTATGGCTACACCTTC,CATQGDRNFYGYTF